The 13 T cell receptor beta chains listed next were all sequenced from one sample in a study of T-cell reconstitution after alpha-beta-depleted transplantation in children. Preparation of the TCRbeta library involved a method that used unique molecular identifiers. TCRdb itself ran the PCR reads through MiXCR, one entry per CDR3 protein. The sample carries a few hundred thousand distinct CDR3 sequences, over 25% recorded once. The source was PBMCs, collected before TCRalphabeta/CD19-depleted stem cell transplant. The source of these receptors is a boy under two years old with Wiskott-Aldrich syndrome, due to receive a stem cell transplant.

V is TRBV19 and J is TRBJ1-1; 8 bases fit TRBD1. There are 14 residues in the CDR3. Germline CDR1 reads LNHDA; CDR2 reads SQIVND (reference sequence). With V trimmed by 11 bases and J by 11 bases, 19 bases remained unmatched. DNA for the CDR3: TGTGCCTCTCGACGGGCAGGGGGCACCTTGGGGGCTTTCTTT. It yields the protein CASRRAGGTLGAFF.

The J gene is TRBJ1-4, the V gene TRBV11-2, with TRBD1 identical over 10 bases. The CDR3 loop spans 14 amino acids. Trimming took 7 bases from V and 8 from J; bases not matched to a gene: 7. Per the germline V gene, CDR1 is SGHAT and CDR2 is FQNNGV. Here the CDR3 DNA reads TGTGCCAGCACCCGGGACAGGGGAGGGGAAAAACTGTTTTTT. Encoded protein: CASTRDRGGEKLFF.

The chain is built from TRBV6-1 and TRBJ2-7; D gene uncertain. Trimming took 2 bases from V and 5 from J, leaving 13 bases between them. Germline V CDR1 and CDR2: MNHNS, SASEGT. The CDR3 totals 14 residues. The CDR3 bases are TGTGCCAGCAGTGAACGGAACACTCTGCACGAGCAGTACTTC. Encoded protein: CASSERNTLHEQYF.

The chain couples TRBV12-3 or TRBV12-4 to TRBJ1-5; the D gene is possibly TRBD1 (6 bases). The CDR3 length is 14 residues. With 3 bases removed from V and 6 bases from J, the gap between germline ends came to 12 bases. This CDR3 reads CASSFRGLGQPQHF. The DNA of the CDR3 is TGTGCCAGCAGTTTCCGGGGGCTCGGTCAGCCCCAGCATTTT.

This clonotype was counted between two and nine times. This rearrangement joins TRBV5-1 to TRBJ2-1; D may be TRBD1 or TRBD2 (5 bases each). Trimming took 1 base from V and 9 from J, leaving 14 bases between them. CDR3 size: 14 residues. Germline V lookup: CDR1 SGHRS, CDR2 YFSETQ. CDR3 bases: TGCGCCAGCAGCTTGAGAGGGGATTCTCGTGAGCAGTTCTTC. Amino acid sequence: CASSLRGDSREQFF.

In its sample, this clonotype was seen a few times. V and J are TRBV6-1 and TRBJ2-2, with 7 positions matching TRBD1. The CDR3 is 14 amino acids. V was clipped by 6 bases and J by 2 bases; unmatched bases: 3. Germline lookup yields CDR1 MNHNS and CDR2 SASEGT. In nucleotides, the CDR3 is TGTGCCAGCAGACGACAGGGAAACACCGGGGAGCTGTTTTTT. Protein: CASRRQGNTGELFF.

This clonotype showed up just a few times. This chain uses TRBV12-3 or TRBV12-4 with TRBJ2-3; 12 bases are a match to TRBD2. The V segment lost 3 bases and the J segment 5 bases; nucleotides outside the gene matches: 9. The CDR3 extends over 17 amino acids. The CDR3 here is CASSFPTSGRRGDTQYF. CDR3 DNA sequence: TGTGCCAGCAGTTTTCCAACTAGCGGGAGGCGGGGAGATACGCAGTATTTT.

The chain links TRBV5-1 to TRBJ2-5; 9 bases agree with TRBD1. J gave up 4 bases and V 3 bases, and 4 bases lay outside the gene matches. The germline V gene has CDR1 SGHRS and CDR2 YFSETQ. This CDR3 is 14 amino acids long. CDR3 loop: CASSWGQGGETQYF. The CDR3 DNA follows: TGCGCCAGCAGCTGGGGACAGGGAGGAGAGACCCAGTACTTC.

This clonotype was observed a few times. This chain joins TRBV20-1 and TRBJ2-1; D may be TRBD1 or TRBD2 (5 bases each). Germline V gives CDR1 DFQATT, CDR2 SNEGSKA (reference sequence). V was clipped by 6 bases and J by 3 bases, with 27 bases between them. This CDR3 region has 18 residues. The CDR3: CSALGAAGKTGLYNEQFF. DNA for the CDR3: TGCAGTGCCCTCGGGGCCGCAGGAAAAACCGGACTCTACAATGAGCAGTTCTTC.

V and J are TRBV5-1 and TRBJ2-4; D possibly corresponds to TRBD2 (6 bases). This CDR3 comprises 14 residues. V shed 5 bases and J shed 7 bases, with 16 bases lying between them. The germline CDR1 and CDR2 sequences are SGHRS and YFSETQ. CDR3 coding DNA: TGCGCCAGCAGTTACCGAGGGACTCAGAACATTCAGTACTTC. This encodes CASSYRGTQNIQYF.

Details on this clonotype: A read error may account for a junction end that differs from germline. This chain uses TRBV15 with TRBJ1-4; weak D call: TRBD1 (5 bases). This CDR3 is 15 amino acids long. Germline V CDR1 and CDR2: LNHNV, YYDKDF (reference sequence). CDR3 coding DNA: TGTGCCACCAGCAGCGAGAGGGGAACGGATGAAAAACCGTTTTTT. Translated: CATSSERGTDEKPFF.

CDR3 sequence: CASSGTLLGREQYF. In DNA, the CDR3 is TGTGCCAGCAGTGGGACTCTGTTAGGTAGAGAGCAGTACTTC. The rearrangement joins TRBV6-1 to TRBJ2-7; weak D call: TRBD2 (5 bases). The length of the CDR3 is 14 residues. The germline V and J ends were trimmed by 4 bases and 7 bases, with 17 bases remaining between them. Germline V gene sequence: CDR1 MNHNS, CDR2 SASEGT.

This clonotype was seen just once. The CDR3 DNA reads as TGTGCCAGCTCACCACGACAGGGGAAAACTGAAGCTTTCTTT. Its protein is CASSPRQGKTEAFF. The chain recombines TRBV18 with TRBJ1-1, with 8 positions matching TRBD1. V lost 1 base and J lost 5; bases outside the gene matches: 3. In germline, CDR1 is KGHSH, CDR2 LQKENI. The CDR3 extends over 14 amino acids.